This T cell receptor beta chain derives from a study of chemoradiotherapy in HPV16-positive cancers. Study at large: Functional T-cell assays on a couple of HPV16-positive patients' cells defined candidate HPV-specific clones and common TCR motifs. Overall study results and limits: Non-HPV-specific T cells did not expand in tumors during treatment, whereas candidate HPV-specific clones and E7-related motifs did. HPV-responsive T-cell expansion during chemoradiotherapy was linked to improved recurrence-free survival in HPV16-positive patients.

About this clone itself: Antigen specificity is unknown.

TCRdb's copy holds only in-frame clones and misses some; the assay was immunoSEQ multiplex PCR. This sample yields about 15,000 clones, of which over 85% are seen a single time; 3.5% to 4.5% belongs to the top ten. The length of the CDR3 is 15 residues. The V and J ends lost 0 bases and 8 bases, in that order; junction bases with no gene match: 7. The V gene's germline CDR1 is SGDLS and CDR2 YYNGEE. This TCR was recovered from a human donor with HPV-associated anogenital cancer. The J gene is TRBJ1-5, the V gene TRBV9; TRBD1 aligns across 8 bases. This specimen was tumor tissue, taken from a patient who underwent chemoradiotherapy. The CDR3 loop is CASSVGQGAREPQHF. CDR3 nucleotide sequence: TGTGCCAGCAGCGTAGGTCAGGGGGCGAGAGAGCCCCAGCATTTT.